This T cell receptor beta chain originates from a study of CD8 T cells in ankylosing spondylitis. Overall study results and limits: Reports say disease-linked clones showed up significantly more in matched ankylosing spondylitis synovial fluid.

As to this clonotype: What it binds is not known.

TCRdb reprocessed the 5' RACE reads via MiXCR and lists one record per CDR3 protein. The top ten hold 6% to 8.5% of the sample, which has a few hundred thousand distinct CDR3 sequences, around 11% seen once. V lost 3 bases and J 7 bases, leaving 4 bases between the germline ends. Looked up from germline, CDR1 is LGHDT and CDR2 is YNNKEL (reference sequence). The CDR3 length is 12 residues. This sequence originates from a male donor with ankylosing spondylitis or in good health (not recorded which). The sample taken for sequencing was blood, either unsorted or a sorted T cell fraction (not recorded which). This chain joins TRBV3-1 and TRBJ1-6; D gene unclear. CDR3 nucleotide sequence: TGTGCCAGCAGCCAGACAAATTCACCCCTCCACTTT. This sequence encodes CASSQTNSPLHF.